The following is a T cell receptor (beta chain) sequence with its context. Its antigen is undetermined. The libraries of TRB cDNA were constructed through 5' RACE using UMI labels. TCRdb reanalyzed the 5' RACE reads and collapses them to one entry per CDR3 protein, without DNA. The listing contains 100,000 or so distinct CDR3 sequences. This sample was included in a study of CXCR3-negative and CXCR3-positive naive CD8 T cells. Study conclusions and caveats: CXCR3-positive naive cells carried more hydrophobic TRB CDR3s than CXCR3-negative naive cells did.

The CDR3 contains 13 residues. Germline values: CDR1 SGDLS, CDR2 YYNGEE. Sequenced: naive CXCR3+ CD8+ T cells from blood. The sample's subset: CD45RO-CCR7+CD27+CD95- naive CD8+ T cells expressing CXCR3 (TNR3+). The receptor comes from a human donor in good health. Some clones in this sample may be carry-over from other donors' samples. The chain recombines TRBV9 with TRBJ1-1; without DNA, the TCRdb call of TRBD1 cannot be checked. CDR3 region: CASSVGRGTEAFF.